This record covers a single TCR beta chain. There are many counts of this clonotype. This clone's antigen is unknown. No quality values exist for individual bases; no much larger clone is one base distant. The sequencer listed for this sample is Illumina HiSeq 1500. Clones were called with MiXCR by TCRdb after fastp trimmed the public reads at Q25, and only in-frame beta chains were retained. Here each entry gathers all rows of one CDR3 protein and keeps the most common genes and DNA. The sample table contains fewer than 550,000 distinct CDR3 sequences; only one count was recorded for about 30% of them. About 13% of the sample belongs to the ten largest clones. The sample is drawn from a study of T cell repertoires in cytomegalovirus infection (dated by TCRdb to the late 2010s). Context from the whole study: The HLA type of each donor mattered for the analysis, because public TCR beta signatures pointed to carriage of CMV infection along with the matching HLA type. The full study reports these points: The ex vivo response was dominated by HLA-C-restricted CMV-specific TCR beta clonotypes, and the single most frequent clonotype in two of eight donors was supplied by these HLA-C-restricted clonotypes. In both this cohort and an independent roughly 350-donor cohort, the cumulative frequency of public TCR beta family members distinguished carriers of CMV infection plus the relevant HLA type.

The specimen sequenced was PBMCs. This receptor was taken from a human donor in good health (CMV status not recorded). Some clones in this sample may be carry-over from other donors' samples.

The nucleotide sequence reads as follows: TGTGCCAGCAGCCGACTCGCGGGCAACACTGAAGCTTTCTTT. This is translated as CASSRLAGNTEAFF. This chain joins TRBV12-3 or TRBV12-4 to TRBJ1-1; a confident D gene designation cannot be given. Relative to germline, V is 6 bases shorter and J is 2 bases shorter, with 13 bases between their ends. The CDR3 covers 14 residues, taking in both the cysteine and the phenylalanine. Only the CDR3 region is kept as DNA, spanning 42 bases read in frame from base 1.